These 28 T cell receptor beta chains were sequenced from one sample in a study of T cell clonality in common variable immunodeficiency. Findings of the study overall: Fewer deletions and N-nucleotide insertions were reportedly seen in common variable immunodeficiency TCR beta sequences.

Data came from immunoSEQ multiplex PCR; TCRdb stores just in-frame clones and leaves some out. The sample is made up of tens of thousands of clones, none counted only once. No antigens are known for them. Sequences were obtained from peripheral blood mononuclear cells. The receptor source for this set is a human donor with common variable immunodeficiency.

At least ten counts were recorded for this clone. One junction end does not reproduce the germline sequence, and a read error may be involved. The read ends 3 residues shy of where the CDR3 ends; the end is completed using the germline J gene. V gene TRBV7-7 combines with J gene TRBJ2-5; 12 nucleotides agree with TRBD2. This CDR3 has 15 amino acids. Germline V gene lookup returns CDR1 SSHAT and CDR2 FNYEAQ (reference sequence). The CDR3 reads CASSTLAGGSETQYF. The sequenced part of the CDR3 DNA is TGTGCTAGCAGCACCCTAGCGGGAGGGTCAGAGACC. Complete variable domain (other parts from reference TRBV7-7 and TRBJ2-5): GAGVSQSPRYKVTKRGQDVTLRCDPISSHATLYWYQQALGQGPEFLTYFNYEAQPDKSGLPSDRFSAERPEGSISTLTIQRTEQRDSAMYRCASSTLAGGSETQYFGPGTRLLVL.

Concerning this clone: The read finishes 3 residues shy of the CDR3 end, and the germline J gene is used to complete it. The chain carries TRBV11-2 and TRBJ1-2, with 7 bases matching TRBD1. The V segment lost 4 bases and the J segment 2 bases; nucleotides outside the gene matches: 7. The CDR3 consists of 15 residues. Germline V gene sequence: CDR1 SGHAT, CDR2 FQNNGV. The CDR3: CASSSTTGMNYGYTF. Partial CDR3 DNA: TGTGCCAGCAGCTCGACGACAGGGATGAACTATGGC.

This clone showed up many times. The read ends 3 residues shy of where the CDR3 ends; the end is completed using the germline J gene. The chain carries TRBV19 and TRBJ2-5, with no clear D. The germline V gene encodes CDR1 LNHDA and CDR2 SQIVND (reference sequence). The CDR3 sequence is 13 residues long. V dropped 4 bases and J dropped 5 bases, with 11 bases sitting between them. The CDR3 loop reads CASSKFLGETQYF. Partial CDR3 DNA: TGTGCCAGTAGTAAATTCCTCGGGGAGACC. The complete variable domain, with remaining parts taken from reference TRBV19 and TRBJ2-5, reads DGGITQSPKYLFRKEGQNVTLSCEQNLNHDAMYWYRQDPGQGLRLIYYSQIVNDFQKGDIAEGYSVSREKKESFPLTVTSAQKNPTAFYLCASSKFLGETQYFGPGTRLLVL.

For this clone: The CDR3 is cut off 3 residues early in the read; its end comes from the germline J gene. This chain joins TRBV5-6 and TRBJ2-7; 7 bases line up with TRBD1. Germline CDR1 and CDR2: SGHDT and YYEEEE. CDR3 length equals 15 residues. The junction had 9 bases not matched to a gene; V was cut back by 0 bases and J by 6 bases. The covered CDR3 bases are TGTGCCAGCAGCTTGGTCCAGGCAGGGGGAAGCGAG. Its protein product is CASSLVQAGGSE. The complete CDR3 protein is CASSLVQAGGSEQYF.

This clone was seen a few times. The CDR3 end lies 3 residues beyond the end of the read and is filled in from the germline J gene. V usage is TRBV2 and J usage is TRBJ1-5, with unresolved D. The germline V and J ends were trimmed by 4 bases and 3 bases, with 13 bases remaining between them. The CDR3 consists of 15 residues. Germline V gives CDR1 SNHLY, CDR2 FYNNEI. The covered CDR3 bases are TGTGCCAGCAGTGGCCCCCTCGGTGACAATCAGCCC. As protein: CASSGPLGDNQP. The whole CDR3 sequence is CASSGPLGDNQPQHF.

This clone came up a few times. The sample contains more than one DNA sequence encoding this CDR3. The CDR3 protein is CASSKGSGRDGETQYF. CDR3 DNA, as far as it was read: TGTGCCAGTAGTAAGGGTAGCGGGAGGGACGGGGAGACC. This chain uses TRBV19 with TRBJ2-5, with 11 nucleotides matching TRBD2. The read comes to an end 3 residues before the CDR3 does, leaving the germline J gene to fill in the end. Germline assignment: CDR1 LNHDA and CDR2 SQIVND (reference sequence). The V segment lost 4 bases and the J segment 5 bases; nucleotides outside the gene matches: 9. The CDR3 extends over 16 amino acids.

CDR3 region: CASSPSQGSGNTIYF. CDR3 DNA (partial): TGTGCCAGCTCACCTTCACAGGGCTCTGGAAACACC. The V call is TRBV18, the J call TRBJ1-3, with D maybe TRBD1 (6 bases). The sequence runs out 3 residues before the end of the CDR3; the remainder is reconstructed from the germline J gene. Looked up from germline, CDR1 is KGHSH and CDR2 is LQKENI. V lost 3 bases to trimming and J lost 0 bases, with 9 bases between them. CDR3 length: 15 residues.

This clone was recorded many times. The sequenced fragment ends 3 residues before the CDR3 boundary, so the rest is inferred from the germline J gene. The rearrangement uses TRBV2 and TRBJ1-5; 10 bases are a match to TRBD1. The V gene end was trimmed by 8 bases and the J gene end by 7 bases; junction bases not matched to a gene: 5. CDR3 length: 13 amino acids. The germline CDR1 and CDR2 sequences are SNHLY and FYNNEI. This CDR3 reads CASWTGGGQPQHF. Partial CDR3 DNA: TGTGCCAGCTGGACAGGGGGAGGGCAGCCC.

This clone was detected a few times. The CDR3 end lies 3 residues beyond the end of the read and is filled in from the germline J gene. V and J are TRBV19 and TRBJ2-7; 10 nucleotides agree with TRBD2. V dropped 3 bases and J dropped 6; count of bases not matched to a gene: 8. The CDR3 has 15 residues. Germline-derived CDR1 and CDR2 are LNHDA and SQIVND (reference sequence). The CDR3 protein is CASSINLAGAVEQYF. CDR3 DNA, as far as it was read: TGTGCCAGTAGTATTAACCTAGCGGGAGCGGTCGAG.

In the case of this clone: The DNA ends 3 residues before the CDR3 does, and the rest of the CDR3 is filled in from the germline J gene. This sequence joins TRBV7-9 and TRBJ2-5, with 7 bases identical to TRBD1. The germline CDR1 and CDR2 sequences are SEHNR and FQNEAQ (reference sequence). This CDR3 comprises 13 residues. V was clipped by 4 bases and J by 4 bases; unmatched bases: 3. CDR3 loop: CASSYDRVETQYF. The CDR3 DNA, read in part, is TGTGCCAGCAGCTACGACAGGGTAGAGACC. Full variable domain (outside the CDR3, taken from reference TRBV7-9 and TRBJ2-5): DTGVSQNPRHKITKRGQNVTFRCDPISEHNRLYWYRQTLGQGPEFLTYFQNEAQLEKSRLLSDRFSAERPKGSFSTLEIQRTEQGDSAMYLCASSYDRVETQYFGPGTRLLVL.

There are many counts of this clone. The read falls 3 residues short of the CDR3 end, and the missing part is taken from the germline J gene. The chain has TRBV18 and TRBJ2-5; D is ambiguous. V was clipped by 0 bases and J by 2 bases, with 16 bases between them. The germline CDR1 and CDR2 sequences are KGHSH and LQKENI. This CDR3 contains 17 residues. The covered CDR3 bases are TGTGCCAGCTCACCACCGGCGCAACAGCCCCTTCAAGAGACC. It specifies CASSPPAQQPLQET. The whole CDR3 is CASSPPAQQPLQETQYF.

Concerning this clone itself: The sequence runs out 3 residues before the end of the CDR3; the remainder is reconstructed from the germline J gene. V gene TRBV7-6 combines with J gene TRBJ2-2, with TRBD2 matching 8 bases. Per the germline V gene, CDR1 is SGHVS and CDR2 is FNYEAQ. The CDR3 extends over 15 amino acids. The V segment lost 2 bases and the J segment 6 bases; nucleotides outside the gene matches: 5. CDR3 loop: CASSLSSGSAGELFF. The CDR3 bases that were read are TGTGCCAGCAGCTTATCGAGCGGGAGCGCCGGGGAG.

This clone was seen many times. The missing CDR3 end, 3 residues past where the read stops, is filled in from the germline J gene. The chain carries TRBV20-1 and TRBJ2-7, with D unclear. V was clipped by 2 bases and J by 0 bases, with 5 bases between them. Germline lookup yields CDR1 DFQATT and CDR2 SNEGSKA (reference sequence). There are 12 residues in the CDR3. Partial CDR3 DNA: TGCAGTGCTAGACCAGACTCCTACGAG. Translated, it gives CSARPDSYE. The entire CDR3 is CSARPDSYEQYF.

This clone was seen many times. The read gets to within 3 residues of the CDR3 end, and the germline J gene fills in the rest. The V call is TRBV11-2, the J call TRBJ1-2; D call uncertain. Trimming removed 1 base at V and 4 bases at J, with 10 bases between. Germline CDR1 and CDR2: SGHAT and FQNNGV. The CDR3 consists of 14 residues. Here the CDR3 reads CASSLGRLSYGYTF. The sequenced CDR3 bases are TGTGCCAGCAGCTTAGGGCGGCTGAGCTATGGC. Full variable domain (rest looked up from reference TRBV11-2 and TRBJ1-2): EAGVAQSPRYKIIEKRQSVAFWCNPISGHATLYWYQQILGQGPKLLIQFQNNGVVDDSQLPKDRFSAERLKGVDSTLKIQPAKLEDSAVYLCASSLGRLSYGYTFGSGTRLTVV.

This clone was observed a few times. Read coverage stops 3 residues before the CDR3 terminus; the germline J gene supplies the remainder. The chain uses TRBV5-5 and TRBJ2-2; D perhaps matches TRBD2 (5 bases). This CDR3 region has 15 residues. Per the germline V gene, CDR1 is SGHKS and CDR2 is YYEKEE (reference sequence). The V gene lost 6 bases and the J gene lost 4 bases, with 16 bases spanning the gap. The sequenced CDR3 bases are TGTGCCAGCACCCTGCCGGGCGGGCGCACCGGGGAG. Amino acid sequence: CASTLPGGRTGE. The entire CDR3 reads CASTLPGGRTGELFF.

About this clone: The observed sequence ends 3 residues before the CDR3 terminus, with the missing tail filled in from the germline J gene. The chain uses TRBV18 and TRBJ2-5; possible D gene TRBD1, 6 bases. This CDR3 has 16 amino acids. The germline V gene has CDR1 KGHSH and CDR2 LQKENI. Trimming took off 3 bases at V and 5 bases at J, with 19 bases between the two ends. CDR3 DNA, as far as it was read: TGTGCCAGCTCACCGAGACAGGATCGGTCGCCCGAGACC. Translating it yields CASSPRQDRSPET. In full, the CDR3 is CASSPRQDRSPETQYF.

This clone was found many times. The CDR3 loop reads CASSLEDRDYEQYF. Incomplete CDR3 DNA: TGTGCCAGCAGCTTAGAGGACAGGGACTACGAG. The chain combines TRBV7-6 with TRBJ2-7, with 8 bases aligning to TRBD1. Coverage ceases 3 residues before the CDR3 finishes, and the germline J gene fills in the end. This CDR3 comprises 14 residues. V lost 1 base to trimming and J lost 3 bases; unmatched junction nucleotides: 2. Germline V gene lookup returns CDR1 SGHVS and CDR2 FNYEAQ.

Ten or more counts support this clone. The read comes to an end 3 residues before the CDR3 does, leaving the germline J gene to fill in the end. The same CDR3 can be traced to other DNA sequences in this sample. V is TRBV7-2 and J is TRBJ2-3, with 7 positions matching TRBD2. The CDR3 consists of 15 residues. V gave up 2 bases and J gave up 0 bases; unmatched junction bases: 2. CDR1 and CDR2 from the germline V gene are SGHTA and FQGNSA. The CDR3 bases that were read are TGTGCCAGCAGCTTACAGCGGGGAAGCACAGATACG. This gives the protein CASSLQRGSTDT. The entire CDR3 protein is CASSLQRGSTDTQYF.

Many counts were recorded for this clone. This CDR3 reads CASSPQVADRGTQYF. Incomplete CDR3 DNA: TGTGCCAGCTCACCACAGGTAGCGGATAGGGGGACC. The chain employs TRBV18 and TRBJ2-5; tentative D call: TRBD2 (6 bases). The CDR3 end is not reached by the read, which stops 3 residues before it; the germline J gene fills it in. V lost 1 base and J lost 7, with 16 bases in between. The CDR3 sequence is 15 residues long. Germline CDR1 is KGHSH and CDR2 is LQKENI.

This clone was observed a few times. The sequenced CDR3 bases are TGTGCCAGTAGTATTATTGGGCTAGCGGGCAACAATGAG. This codes for CASSIIGLAGNNE. The full CDR3 sequence reads CASSIIGLAGNNEQFF. This chain connects TRBV19 to TRBJ2-1; 8 positions agree with TRBD2. The read ends 3 residues before the CDR3 terminus; that terminus is restored from the germline J gene. The CDR3 is 16 residues long. V shed 3 bases and J 5 bases; nucleotides not matched to a gene: 9. The germline gives CDR1 LNHDA, CDR2 SQIVND (reference sequence).

This clone was observed at least ten times. Read coverage stops 3 residues before the CDR3 terminus; the germline J gene supplies the remainder. The J gene is TRBJ1-1, the V gene TRBV18; D gene unclear. V gave up 3 bases and J gave up 1 base, with 6 bases separating them. The CDR3 totals 13 residues. The germline V gene has CDR1 KGHSH and CDR2 LQKENI. Incomplete CDR3 DNA: TGTGCCAGCTCACCGCTAAGGAACACTGAA. Amino acid sequence: CASSPLRNTE. The whole CDR3 sequence reads CASSPLRNTEAFF.

This clone was counted a few times. The CDR3 end is not reached by the read, which stops 3 residues before it; the germline J gene fills it in. V usage is TRBV7-9 and J usage is TRBJ1-1; D might be TRBD1 (5 bases). This CDR3 comprises 14 residues. The ends were cut back, 3 bases at V and 1 base at J, with 9 bases in the middle. Germline lookup yields CDR1 SEHNR and CDR2 FQNEAQ (reference sequence). CDR3 sequence: CASSFGAENTEAFF. The sequenced part of the CDR3 DNA is TGTGCCAGCAGCTTTGGGGCGGAGAACACTGAA.

This clone was seen repeatedly, ten times or more. Sequencing ends 3 residues short of the CDR3 end; the germline J gene provides the rest. The rearrangement links TRBV19 to TRBJ2-3; tentative D call: TRBD2 (6 bases). Per germline, CDR1 LNHDA and CDR2 SQIVND (reference sequence). V was shortened by 5 bases and J by 1 base, with 13 bases between the two germline ends. The length of the CDR3 is 15 residues. CDR3 loop: CASSPEWGGTDTQYF. CDR3 bases read: TGTGCCAGTAGTCCCGAATGGGGGGGCACAGATACG. Supplemented by reference TRBV19 and TRBJ2-3, the full variable domain reads DGGITQSPKYLFRKEGQNVTLSCEQNLNHDAMYWYRQDPGQGLRLIYYSQIVNDFQKGDIAEGYSVSREKKESFPLTVTSAQKNPTAFYLCASSPEWGGTDTQYFGPGTRLTVL.

This clone was detected a few times. The read terminates 3 residues ahead of where the CDR3 ends, so the germline J gene completes it. The chain uses TRBV7-6 and TRBJ1-5; D remains unclear. Trimming cost V 5 bases and J 3 bases, with 8 bases left between them. The CDR3 runs to 13 residues. Germline V CDR1 and CDR2: SGHVS, FNYEAQ. The CDR3 is CASSPGVNQPQHF. The sequenced CDR3 bases are TGTGCCAGCAGCCCCGGGGTCAATCAGCCC.

Remarks on this clone: The read is 3 residues too short to cover the CDR3 end, so that end is filled in from the germline J gene. The gene calls are TRBV2 and TRBJ2-1; TRBD2 aligns across 7 bases. The CDR3 is made up of 18 amino acids. CDR1 and CDR2 (germline): SNHLY, FYNNEI. V lost 0 bases to trimming and J lost 8 bases; unmatched junction nucleotides: 16. The CDR3 here is CASSEAGIAGAPQDEQFF. CDR3 bases read: TGTGCCAGCAGTGAAGCTGGTATTGCGGGAGCCCCCCAGGATGAG.

This clone was observed many times. The DNA ends 3 residues before the CDR3 does, and the rest of the CDR3 is filled in from the germline J gene. The chain uses TRBV30 and TRBJ1-6, with 9 positions matching TRBD1. CDR1 GTSNPN and CDR2 SVGIG come from the germline V gene (reference sequence). Germline trimming cut 1 base from V and 1 base from J; bases unmatched to any gene: 11. The CDR3 is 19 residues long. The CDR3 sequence is CAWSAAGQGGWSYNSPLHF. Incomplete CDR3 DNA: TGTGCCTGGAGTGCGGCGGGACAGGGCGGGTGGTCCTATAATTCACCC.

In its sample, this clone was seen a few times. The read terminates 3 residues before the CDR3 end, so the remaining end is supplied by the germline J gene. This chain joins TRBV7-2 and TRBJ1-2; 7 nucleotides line up with TRBD1. The CDR3 is 13 residues long. V lost 1 base to trimming and J lost 4 bases; unmatched junction nucleotides: 0. Germline CDR1 SGHTA, CDR2 FQGNSA. The sequenced part of the CDR3 DNA is TGTGCCAGCAGCTTAGGACAGGGCTATGGC. This gives the protein CASSLGQGYG. The CDR3 in full is CASSLGQGYGYTF.

On this clone: The read comes to an end 3 residues before the CDR3 does, leaving the germline J gene to fill in the end. The chain employs TRBV5-1 and TRBJ2-2, with D perhaps matching TRBD2 (7 bases). The CDR3 covers 18 residues. CDR1 and CDR2 (germline): SGHRS, YFSETQ. Trimming removed 1 base at V and 0 bases at J, with 16 bases between. Partial CDR3 DNA: TGCGCCAGCAGCTTGCTGAGGGGGGGATTTACGAACACCGGGGAG. Translated: CASSLLRGGFTNTGE. The complete CDR3 protein is CASSLLRGGFTNTGELFF.